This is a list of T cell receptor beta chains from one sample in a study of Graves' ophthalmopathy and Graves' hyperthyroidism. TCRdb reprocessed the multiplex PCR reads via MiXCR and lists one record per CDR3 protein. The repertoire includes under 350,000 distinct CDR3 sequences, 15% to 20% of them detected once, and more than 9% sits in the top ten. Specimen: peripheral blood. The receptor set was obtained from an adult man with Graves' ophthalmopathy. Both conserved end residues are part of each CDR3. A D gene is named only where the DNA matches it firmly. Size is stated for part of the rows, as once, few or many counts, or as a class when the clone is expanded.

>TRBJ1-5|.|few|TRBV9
CASARGMGNQPQHF
TGTGCCAGCGCCCGGGGCATGGGCAATCAGCCCCAGCATTTT
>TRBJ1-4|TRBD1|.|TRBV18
CASSPPGQGGEKLFF
TGTGCCAGCTCACCACCCGGGCAGGGGGGTGAAAAACTGTTTTTT
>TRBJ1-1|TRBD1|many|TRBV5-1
CASSLDRGWNTEAFF
TGCGCCAGCAGCTTGGACAGGGGTTGGAACACTGAAGCTTTCTTT
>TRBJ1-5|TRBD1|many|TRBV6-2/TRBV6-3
CASSPTGALGQPQHF
TGTGCCAGCAGTCCGACAGGGGCACTAGGGCAGCCCCAGCATTTT
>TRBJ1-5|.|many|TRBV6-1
CASSGSLQGNQPQHF
TGTGCCAGCAGTGGGTCGTTGCAGGGCAATCAGCCCCAGCATTTT
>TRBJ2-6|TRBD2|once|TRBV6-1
CASSEREGLANVLTF
TGTGCCAGCAGTGAAAGGGAGGGATTGGCCAACGTCCTGACTTTC
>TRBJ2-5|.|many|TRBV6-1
CASTLDRGAETQYF
TGTGCCAGCACCCTGGACAGAGGGGCAGAGACCCAGTACTTC
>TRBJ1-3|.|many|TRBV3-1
CASSQGTVAGNTIYF
TGTGCCAGCAGCCAAGGGACAGTCGCTGGAAACACCATATATTTT
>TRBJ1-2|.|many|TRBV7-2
CASSPHASGDYGYTF
TGTGCCAGCAGCCCTCATGCAAGCGGGGACTATGGCTACACCTTC
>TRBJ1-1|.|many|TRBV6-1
CASSLLQGWGLLGAFF
TGTGCCAGCAGTCTCCTACAGGGATGGGGGCTCCTCGGGGCTTTCTTT
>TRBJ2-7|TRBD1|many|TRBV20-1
CSADAGQGIYEQYF
TGCAGTGCTGACGCGGGACAGGGGATTTACGAGCAGTACTTC
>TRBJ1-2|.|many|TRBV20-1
CSARSRGGYTF
TGCAGTGCTAGGTCTCGCGGTGGCTACACCTTC
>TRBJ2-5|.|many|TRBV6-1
CASSEAGARQETQYF
TGTGCCAGCAGTGAAGCAGGGGCCCGCCAAGAGACCCAGTACTTC
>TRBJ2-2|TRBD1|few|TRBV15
CATSRNRGPTGELFF
TGTGCCACCAGCAGAAACAGGGGGCCCACCGGGGAGCTGTTTTTT
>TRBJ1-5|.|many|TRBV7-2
CASSPGQTSNQPQHF
TGTGCCAGCTCTCCCGGACAGACTAGCAATCAGCCCCAGCATTTT
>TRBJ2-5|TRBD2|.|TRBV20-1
CSADSSSGIQETQYF
TGCAGTGCTGACAGTTCTAGCGGGATACAAGAGACCCAGTACTTC
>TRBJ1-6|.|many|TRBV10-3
CAISLGGSSYNSPLHF
TGTGCCATCAGCCTTGGGGGCTCCTCCTATAATTCACCCCTCCACTTT
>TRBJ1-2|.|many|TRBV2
CASSELGYGYTF
TGTGCCAGCAGTGAACTGGGCTATGGCTACACCTTC
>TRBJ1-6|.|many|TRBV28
CASSLVGLMYSPLHF
TGTGCCAGCAGTTTGGTGGGACTTATGTATTCACCCCTCCACTTT
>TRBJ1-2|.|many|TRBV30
CAWALQGPDGYTF
TGTGCCTGGGCCTTACAGGGACCCGATGGCTACACCTTC
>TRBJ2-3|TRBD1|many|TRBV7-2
CASRLQGATDTQYF
TGTGCCAGCAGACTACAGGGGGCAACAGATACGCAGTATTTT
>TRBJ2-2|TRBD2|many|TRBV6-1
CASRRRGGVGELFF
TGTGCCAGCAGGAGGCGGGGGGGGGTAGGGGAGCTGTTTTTT
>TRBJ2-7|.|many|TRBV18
CASSQDRLGSYEQYF
TGTGCCAGCTCGCAAGACCGGTTGGGCTCCTACGAGCAGTACTTC